This paragraph covers one T cell receptor beta chain sequence. Its specificity is unknown. One end of the junction does not line up with germline, which may come from a read error. TCR beta CDR3 regions were amplified from RNA transcripts. Amplification began with first-round RT-PCR using HTBI primers, then second-round multiplex PCR was performed. TCRdb processed the multiplex PCR reads anew with MiXCR; each CDR3 protein has one entry. The data hold 650,000 to 900,000 distinct CDR3 sequences, with approximately 40% observed a single time. Thyroid ultrasound, orbital computed tomography, TRAb, serum thyroxine and clinical symptoms formed the basis of diagnosis. The authors used Ficoll-Paque density gradient centrifugation to separate PBMCs. The input was more than 8 ml of fresh peripheral blood. The CDR3 runs 16 residues. CDR1 is ENHRY, CDR2 SYGVKD, per germline. These data come from a study of Graves' ophthalmopathy and Graves' hyperthyroidism.

Whole-study results and caveats: Using 13 signatures, a model distinguished ophthalmopathy from stable hyperthyroidism, reaching just under 90% sensitivity and approximately 80% specificity. Ophthalmopathy progression predictions by the model showed 72% to 80% specificity and about 68% sensitivity.

Sequencing used peripheral blood. The chain is built from TRBV10-3 and TRBJ2-7; D is ambiguous. The TCR originated in an adult man with Graves' ophthalmopathy. CDR3 nucleotide sequence: TGTGCCAGCAGTTACACCTCGAACAGCGTGGCCTACGAGCAGTACTTC. This codes for CASSYTSNSVAYEQYF.